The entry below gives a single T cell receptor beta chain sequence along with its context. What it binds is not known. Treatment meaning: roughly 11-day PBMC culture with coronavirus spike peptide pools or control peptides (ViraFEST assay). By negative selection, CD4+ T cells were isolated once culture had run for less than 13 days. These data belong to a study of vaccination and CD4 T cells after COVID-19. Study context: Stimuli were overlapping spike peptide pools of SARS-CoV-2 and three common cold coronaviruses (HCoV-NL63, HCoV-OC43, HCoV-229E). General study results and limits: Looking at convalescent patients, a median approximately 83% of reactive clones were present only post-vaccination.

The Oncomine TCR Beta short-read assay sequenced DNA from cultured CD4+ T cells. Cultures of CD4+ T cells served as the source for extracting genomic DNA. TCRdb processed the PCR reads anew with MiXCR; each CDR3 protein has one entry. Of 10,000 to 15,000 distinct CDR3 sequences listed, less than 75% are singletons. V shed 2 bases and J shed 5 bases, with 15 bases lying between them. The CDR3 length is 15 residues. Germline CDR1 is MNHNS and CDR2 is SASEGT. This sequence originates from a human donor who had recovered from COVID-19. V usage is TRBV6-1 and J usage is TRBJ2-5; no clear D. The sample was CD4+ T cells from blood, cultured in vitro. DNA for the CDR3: TGTGCCAGCAGTGAACGGAGTGACGGTCGGGAGACCCAGTACTTC. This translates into CASSERSDGRETQYF.